Following are 11 T cell receptor beta chains from one sample sequenced in a study of patients and donors after allogeneic stem cell transplantation. Each CDR3 protein gets one entry after TCRdb re-called the RT-PCR reads with MiXCR. The data contain about 960,000 distinct CDR3 sequences, about a sixth of them singletons. Sequencing was performed on blood, either unsorted or a sorted T cell fraction (not recorded which). The receptors shown here come from a human donor who was either an allogeneic HSCT recipient or a stem cell or donor lymphocyte infusion donor (not recorded which). It is not recorded whose cells these are; they may come from a transplant donor.

This clonotype was observed a few times. V gene TRBV9 combines with J gene TRBJ1-5, with D hard to call. This CDR3 comprises 14 residues. Germline CDR1 is SGDLS and CDR2 is YYNGEE. The ends were cut back, 1 base at V and 5 bases at J, with 10 bases in the middle. The CDR3 DNA follows: TGTGCCAGCAGCGTAACAGCTTCCTATCAGCCCCAGCATTTT. Amino acids: CASSVTASYQPQHF.

This chain joins TRBV6-1 and TRBJ1-5; D is perhaps TRBD1 (6 bases). Trimming shortened V by 2 bases and J by 1 base, and 21 bases separated the two germline ends. Per the germline V gene, CDR1 is MNHNS and CDR2 is SASEGT. The CDR3 has 19 amino acids. CDR3: CASSELGWTDSPSNQPQHF. The CDR3 DNA is TGTGCCAGCAGTGAATTGGGGTGGACAGATAGCCCAAGCAATCAGCCCCAGCATTTT.

CDR3 nucleotides: TGCGCCAGCAGCCGAAAAGGGGTCGGGGAGCTGTTTTTT. Protein: CASSRKGVGELFF. The rearrangement uses TRBV5-1 and TRBJ2-2; D perhaps matches TRBD1 (5 bases). The germline gives CDR1 SGHRS, CDR2 YFSETQ. There are 13 residues in the CDR3. Trimming stripped 4 bases from V and 7 bases from J, with 11 bases between.

This clonotype showed up many times. The rearrangement uses TRBV5-6 and TRBJ2-7; TRBD2 matches 14 bases. Germline loops: CDR1 SGHDT, CDR2 YYEEEE. The V segment lost 4 bases and the J segment 4 bases; nucleotides outside the gene matches: 4. The CDR3 spans 15 residues. The CDR3 loop is CASSPRTSGRYEQYF. The DNA for the CDR3 is TGTGCCAGCAGCCCGAGGACTAGCGGGAGGTACGAGCAGTACTTC.

This chain links TRBV4-1 with TRBJ2-7, with 8 bases that match TRBD1. The trim removed 1 base at V and 6 bases at J, leaving 8 bases unmatched. The V gene's germline CDR1 is MGHRA and CDR2 YSYEKL. The CDR3 contains 15 residues. CDR3 DNA: TGCGCCAGCAGCCAAGTTTTGGCAGGGGGCGGCGAGCAGTACTTC. It encodes CASSQVLAGGGEQYF.

The chain uses TRBV24-1 and TRBJ2-2; D is uncertain. V lost 10 bases to trimming and J lost 7 bases, with 18 bases between them. The CDR3 is 14 residues long. CDR1 is KGHDR and CDR2 is SFDVKD in the germline V gene. CDR3 sequence: CATGPAAMGGELFF. The DNA for the CDR3 is TGTGCCACGGGCCCGGCAGCCATGGGCGGGGAGCTGTTTTTT.

This clonotype was observed a handful of times. The chain combines TRBV5-1 with TRBJ2-2; TRBD1 or TRBD2 may be the D gene (5 bases each). The ends were cut back, 3 bases at V and 3 bases at J, with 12 bases in the middle. The CDR3 contains 15 residues. Looked up from germline, CDR1 is SGHRS and CDR2 is YFSETQ. This chain's CDR3 is CASSWDGAYTGELFF. CDR3 bases: TGCGCCAGCAGCTGGGACGGAGCTTACACCGGGGAGCTGTTTTTT.

There are many counts of this clonotype. The rearrangement links TRBV29-1 to TRBJ2-7; D is possibly TRBD2 (5 bases). Trimming took 3 bases from V and 1 from J, leaving 10 bases between them. CDR1 is SQVTM and CDR2 is ANQGSEA in the germline V gene. The CDR3 has 13 amino acids. The CDR3 loop is CSVEGRGSYEQYF. In nucleotides, the CDR3 is TGCAGCGTTGAGGGGAGAGGGTCCTACGAGCAGTACTTC.

This clonotype has ten or more counts. This chain links TRBV14 with TRBJ2-1, with a tentative D call TRBD2 (6 bases). Trimming took off 4 bases at V and 0 bases at J, with 16 bases between the two ends. In germline, CDR1 is SGHDN, CDR2 FVKESK. This CDR3 region has 17 residues. Written as DNA, the CDR3 is TGTGCCAGCAGCCCCATGGCGGGGCCTCCCTCCTACAATGAGCAGTTCTTC. This sequence encodes CASSPMAGPPSYNEQFF.

Only a few counts were recorded for this clonotype. The chain recombines TRBV5-1 with TRBJ2-1, with 12 bases aligning to TRBD2. The germline CDR1 and CDR2 sequences are SGHRS and YFSETQ. The CDR3 covers 15 residues. Trimming cost V 4 bases and J 9 bases; bases outside gene matches: 8. The CDR3: CASSPRLAGEVEQFF. CDR3 nucleotide sequence: TGCGCCAGCAGCCCGAGACTAGCGGGAGAGGTTGAGCAGTTCTTC.

The DNA for the CDR3 is TGTGCCTGGAGTTTCACCGGGGAGCTGTTTTTT. Translation gives CAWSFTGELFF. The chain uses TRBV30 and TRBJ2-2; the D is unclear. The germline CDR1 and CDR2 sequences are GTSNPN and SVGIG (reference sequence). The CDR3 sequence is 11 residues long. The germline V and J ends were trimmed by 2 bases and 4 bases, with 2 bases remaining between them. Full variable domain (missing parts from reference TRBV30 and TRBJ2-2): SQTIHQWPATLVQPVGSPLSLECTVEGTSNPNLYWYRQAAGRGLQLLFYSVGIGQISSEVPQNLSASRPQDRQFILSSKKLLLSDSGFYLCAWSFTGELFFGEGSRLTVL.